This record concerns one T cell receptor beta chain sequence. These data come from a study of cytomegalovirus exposure and HLA in healthy donors. V was pared by 0 bases and J by 6 bases, with 12 bases of the junction left unmatched. Germline V gene lookup returns CDR1 SGHAT and CDR2 FQNNGV. The CDR3 consists of 18 residues. With 60 Vbeta and 13 Jbeta primers, the PCR was carried out. The method was immunoSEQ multiplex PCR; TCRdb's version includes in-frame clones alone and lacks a portion of them. The table shows roughly 230,000 clones, with 80% to 95% occurring only once. V and J are TRBV11-2 and TRBJ2-1; 9 bases agree with TRBD1. The clonotype originates from a girl between 2 and 10 years old in good health and CMV-seronegative. Sequencing was done on a sample of PBMCs. CDR3 sequence (DNA): TGTGCCAGCAGCTTAGAACCCTCAAACAGGGGGCGGGGCAATGAGCAGTTCTTC. This translates into CASSLEPSNRGRGNEQFF.